What follows are 3 T cell receptor beta chains derived from one specimen sequenced in a study of blood T cell repertoires in COVID-19. TCRdb's table, derived via immunoSEQ multiplex PCR, lists solely in-frame clones and lacks some. The table records 80,000 to 95,000 clones, about 90% of them present only once. The sequenced sample was peripheral blood. These receptors were obtained from a human donor in a cohort sampled during active COVID-19.

This chain uses TRBV5-5 with TRBJ1-2; TRBD1 matches at 8 bases. Germline V lookup: CDR1 SGHKS, CDR2 YYEKEE (reference sequence). CDR3 length: 13 amino acids. Germline trimming cut 6 bases from V and 4 bases from J; bases unmatched to any gene: 5. The CDR3 reads CASMTGESYGYTF. As DNA, the CDR3 is TGTGCCAGCATGACAGGGGAAAGCTATGGCTACACCTTC.

The CDR3 sequence is CASSSGGGNTIYF. Here the CDR3 DNA reads TGTGCCAGCAGCTCCGGGGGAGGAAACACCATATATTTT. V usage is TRBV3-1 (or the pseudogene TRBV3-2) and J usage is TRBJ1-3, with D possibly matching TRBD1 (5 bases). Germline V CDR1 and CDR2: LGHDT, YNNKEL (reference sequence). CDR3 size: 13 residues. Deletions cut 5 bases from V and 4 bases from J, with 9 bases between.

The gene calls are TRBV10-3 and TRBJ1-2; possible D gene TRBD1, 5 bases. V lost 0 bases, J lost 7 bases, and 12 bases lay in between. The CDR3 covers 14 residues. The germline V gene encodes CDR1 ENHRY and CDR2 SYGVKD. Here the CDR3 reads CAISESGAGLGYTF. CDR3 nucleotide sequence: TGTGCCATCAGTGAGTCAGGGGCAGGTCTTGGCTACACCTTC.